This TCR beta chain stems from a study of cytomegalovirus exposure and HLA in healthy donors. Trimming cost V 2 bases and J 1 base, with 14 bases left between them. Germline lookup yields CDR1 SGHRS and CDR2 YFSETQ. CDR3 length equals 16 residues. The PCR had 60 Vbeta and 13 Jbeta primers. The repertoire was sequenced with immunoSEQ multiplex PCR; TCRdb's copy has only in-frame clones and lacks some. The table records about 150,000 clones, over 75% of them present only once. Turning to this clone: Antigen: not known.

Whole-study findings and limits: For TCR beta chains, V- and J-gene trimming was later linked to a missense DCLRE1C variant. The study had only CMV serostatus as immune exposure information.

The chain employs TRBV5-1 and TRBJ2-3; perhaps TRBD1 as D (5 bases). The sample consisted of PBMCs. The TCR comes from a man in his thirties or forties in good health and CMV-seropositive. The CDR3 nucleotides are TGCGCCAGCAGCTTTGGCACAGGCCTAGGCACAGATACGCAGTATTTT. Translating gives CASSFGTGLGTDTQYF.